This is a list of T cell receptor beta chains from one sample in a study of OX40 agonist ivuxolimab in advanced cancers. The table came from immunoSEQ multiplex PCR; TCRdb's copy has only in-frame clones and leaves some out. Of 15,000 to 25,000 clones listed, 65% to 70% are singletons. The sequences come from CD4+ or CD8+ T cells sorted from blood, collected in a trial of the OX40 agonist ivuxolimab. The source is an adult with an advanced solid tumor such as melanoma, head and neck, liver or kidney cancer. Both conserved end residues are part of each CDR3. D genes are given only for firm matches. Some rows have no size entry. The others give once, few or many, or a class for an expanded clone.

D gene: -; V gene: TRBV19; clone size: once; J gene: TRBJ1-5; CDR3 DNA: TGTGCCAGTAGTACCCTCGCCTGGGATAGCAATCAGCCCCAGCATTTT; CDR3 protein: CASSTLAWDSNQPQHF
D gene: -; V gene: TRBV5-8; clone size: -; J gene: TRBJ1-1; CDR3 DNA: TGTGCCAGCAGCCTGATAATGAACACTGAAGCTTTCTTT; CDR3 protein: CASSLIMNTEAFF
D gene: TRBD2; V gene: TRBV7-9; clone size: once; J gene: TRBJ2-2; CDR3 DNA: TGTGCCAGCAGCGAGGGACTAGCGACCGGGGAGCTGTTTTTT; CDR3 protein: CASSEGLATGELFF
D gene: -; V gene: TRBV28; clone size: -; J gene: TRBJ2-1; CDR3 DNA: TGTGCCACCGCAACTACCTACAATGAGCAGTTCTTC; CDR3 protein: CATATTYNEQFF
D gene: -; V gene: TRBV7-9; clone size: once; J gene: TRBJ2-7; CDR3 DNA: TGTGCCAGCAGCTCTTCCCTTATTTTTGATGAGGAGCAGTACTTC; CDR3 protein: CASSSSLIFDEEQYF
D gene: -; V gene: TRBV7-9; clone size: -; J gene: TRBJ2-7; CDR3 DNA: TGTGCCAGCAGCTTAACAGGGAATGGGTACGAGCAGTACTTC; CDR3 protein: CASSLTGNGYEQYF
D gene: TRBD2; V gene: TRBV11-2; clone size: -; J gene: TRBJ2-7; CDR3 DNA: TGTGCCAGCAGCTTAGTAGCGGGGGCGAACTACGAGCAGTACTTC; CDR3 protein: CASSLVAGANYEQYF
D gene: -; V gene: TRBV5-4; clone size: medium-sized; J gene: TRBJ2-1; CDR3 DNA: TGTGCCAGCAGCGACCGGGACGGAGACAATGAGCAGTTCTTC; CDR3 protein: CASSDRDGDNEQFF
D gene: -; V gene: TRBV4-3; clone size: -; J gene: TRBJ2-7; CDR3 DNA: TGCGCCAGCAGCCCTACCAGGGGCTCCTACGAGCAGTACTTC; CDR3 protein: CASSPTRGSYEQYF
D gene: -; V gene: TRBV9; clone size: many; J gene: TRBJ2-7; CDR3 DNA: TGTGCCAGCAGCGTAGACGGGTACGAGCAGTACTTC; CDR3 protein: CASSVDGYEQYF
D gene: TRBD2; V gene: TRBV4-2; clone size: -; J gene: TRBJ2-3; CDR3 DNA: TGTGCCAGCAGCCAATCCAAGCCCGGGACTAGCGGGCCGATCACAGATACGCAGTATTTT; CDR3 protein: CASSQSKPGTSGPITDTQYF
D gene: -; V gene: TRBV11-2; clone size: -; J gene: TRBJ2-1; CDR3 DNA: TGTGCCAGCAGCTTAGGTAAGGGGAGGATAACCCACAATGAGCAGTTCTTC; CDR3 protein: CASSLGKGRITHNEQFF
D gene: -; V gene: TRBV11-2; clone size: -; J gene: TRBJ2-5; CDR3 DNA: TGTGCCAGCAGTGGGACCCTCTCCGAGACCCAGTACTTC; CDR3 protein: CASSGTLSETQYF
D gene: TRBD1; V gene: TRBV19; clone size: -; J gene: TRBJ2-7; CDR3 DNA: TGTGCCAGTAGTCCTTGGGACAGTTTCTACGAGCAGTACTTC; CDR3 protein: CASSPWDSFYEQYF
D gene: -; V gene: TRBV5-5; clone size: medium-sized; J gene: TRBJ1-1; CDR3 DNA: TGTGCCAGCAGCTTGGGGCCACGCAGCTTGAACACTGAAGCTTTCTTT; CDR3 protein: CASSLGPRSLNTEAFF
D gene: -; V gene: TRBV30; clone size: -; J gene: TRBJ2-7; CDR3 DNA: TGTGCCTGGAGTTTACATCGACAGCCTAGCTCCTACGAGCAGTACTTC; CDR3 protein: CAWSLHRQPSSYEQYF
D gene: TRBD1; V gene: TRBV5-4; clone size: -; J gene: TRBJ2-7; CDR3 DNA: TGTGCCAGCAGCTTCGACAGGGCCCACGAGCAGTACTTC; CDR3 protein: CASSFDRAHEQYF
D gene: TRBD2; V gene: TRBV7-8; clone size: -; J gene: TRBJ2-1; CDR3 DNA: TGTGCCAGCAGCTTAGAGACTAGCGGGGAGAAATACAATGAGCAGTTCTTC; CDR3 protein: CASSLETSGEKYNEQFF
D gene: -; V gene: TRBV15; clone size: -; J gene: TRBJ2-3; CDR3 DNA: TGTGCCACCAGTCTGGACAGTGCTAATACAGATACGCAGTATTTT; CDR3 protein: CATSLDSANTDTQYF
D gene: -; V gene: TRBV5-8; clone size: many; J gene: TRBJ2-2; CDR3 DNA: TGTGCCAGCAGCCTCCAGAACACCGGGGAGCTGTTTTTT; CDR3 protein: CASSLQNTGELFF
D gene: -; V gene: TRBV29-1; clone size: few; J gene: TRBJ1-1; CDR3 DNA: TGCAGCGTTTATGGCCTGAACACTGAAGCTTTCTTT; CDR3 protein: CSVYGLNTEAFF
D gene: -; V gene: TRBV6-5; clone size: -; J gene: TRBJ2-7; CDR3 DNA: TGTGCCAGCAGTCCGGGACCCGGCGAGCAGTACTTC; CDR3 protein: CASSPGPGEQYF
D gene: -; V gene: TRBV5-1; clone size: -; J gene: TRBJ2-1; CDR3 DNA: TGCGCCAGCAGCTTGACGTCGAAGGTTTTGGCGATTGACAATGAGCAGTTCTTC; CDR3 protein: CASSLTSKVLAIDNEQFF
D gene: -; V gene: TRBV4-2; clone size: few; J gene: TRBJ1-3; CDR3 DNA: TGTGCCAGCAGCCAAGCACAGGGTTCGTACTCTGGAAACACCATATATTTT; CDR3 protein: CASSQAQGSYSGNTIYF
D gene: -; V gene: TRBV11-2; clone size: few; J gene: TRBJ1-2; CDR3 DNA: TGTGCCAGCAGCTATGATCCCGTACAGGGCAATGGCTACACCTTC; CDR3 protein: CASSYDPVQGNGYTF
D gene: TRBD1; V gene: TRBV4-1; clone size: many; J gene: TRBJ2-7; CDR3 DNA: TGCGCCAGCAGCCAAGGACAGGGCAGCTACGAGCAGTACTTC; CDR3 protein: CASSQGQGSYEQYF
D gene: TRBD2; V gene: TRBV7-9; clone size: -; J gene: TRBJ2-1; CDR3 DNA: TGTGCCAGCAGCTTAGTTAGCGGGAGTTCCTACAATGAGCAGTTCTTC; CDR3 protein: CASSLVSGSSYNEQFF
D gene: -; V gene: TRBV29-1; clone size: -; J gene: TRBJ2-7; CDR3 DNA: TGCAGCGTTGAGCCCTCTGGGGAAGGAGGCTACGAGCAGTACTTC; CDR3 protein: CSVEPSGEGGYEQYF
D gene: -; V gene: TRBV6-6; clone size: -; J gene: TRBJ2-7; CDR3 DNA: TGTGCCAGCAGTTACGGTAGGACGGGATGGGCCTACGAGCAGTACTTC; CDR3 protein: CASSYGRTGWAYEQYF
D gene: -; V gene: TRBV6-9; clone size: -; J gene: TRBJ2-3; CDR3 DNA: TGTGCCAGCAGCTTTGGGGGAGAGCTATATACGCAGTATTTT; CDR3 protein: CASSFGGELYTQYF
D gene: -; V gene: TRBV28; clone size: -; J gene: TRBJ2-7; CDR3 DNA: TGTGCCAGCAGTGAGACCGTGGGACCGCAACTTGACGAGCAGTACTTC; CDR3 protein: CASSETVGPQLDEQYF
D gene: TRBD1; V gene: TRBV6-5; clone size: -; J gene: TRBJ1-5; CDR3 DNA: TGTGCCAGCAGCCCACAGGGGGCGGGTCAGCCCCAGCATTTT; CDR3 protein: CASSPQGAGQPQHF
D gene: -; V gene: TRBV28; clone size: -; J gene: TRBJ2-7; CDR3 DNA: TGTGCCAGCAGTCCCCCGGCAGGGGCGTACGAGCAGTACTTC; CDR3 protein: CASSPPAGAYEQYF
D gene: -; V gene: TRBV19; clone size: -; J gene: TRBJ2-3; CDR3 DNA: TGTGCCAGTAGTGACCGGCCTAACGATCTGTATTTT; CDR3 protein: CASSDRPNDLYF
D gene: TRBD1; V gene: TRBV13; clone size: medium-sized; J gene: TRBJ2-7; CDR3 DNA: TGTGCCAGCAGCTTAACAGGGGGCGCGGTTGAGCAGTACTTC; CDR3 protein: CASSLTGGAVEQYF
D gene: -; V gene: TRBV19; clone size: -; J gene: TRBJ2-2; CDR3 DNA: TGTGCCAGTAGTATTGTTGGTTATAGCGCCGGGGAGCTGTTTTTT; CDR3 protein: CASSIVGYSAGELFF
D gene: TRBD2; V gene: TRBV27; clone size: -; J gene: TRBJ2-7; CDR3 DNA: TGTGCCAGCAGTTTAGTCGGGGGGTACGAGCAGTACTTC; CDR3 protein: CASSLVGGYEQYF
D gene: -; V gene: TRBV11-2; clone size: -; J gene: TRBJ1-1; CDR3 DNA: TGTGCCAGCAGCCCGATGAGCCCTGAAGCTTTCTTT; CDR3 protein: CASSPMSPEAFF
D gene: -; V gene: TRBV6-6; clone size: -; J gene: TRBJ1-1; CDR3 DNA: TGTGCCAGCAGTCCCGTCTTCCTTCAACCTGAAGCTTTCTTT; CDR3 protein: CASSPVFLQPEAFF
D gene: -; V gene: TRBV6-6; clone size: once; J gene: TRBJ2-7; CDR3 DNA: TGTGCCAGCAGTTATGGGCAGACCTACGAGCAGTACTTC; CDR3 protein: CASSYGQTYEQYF